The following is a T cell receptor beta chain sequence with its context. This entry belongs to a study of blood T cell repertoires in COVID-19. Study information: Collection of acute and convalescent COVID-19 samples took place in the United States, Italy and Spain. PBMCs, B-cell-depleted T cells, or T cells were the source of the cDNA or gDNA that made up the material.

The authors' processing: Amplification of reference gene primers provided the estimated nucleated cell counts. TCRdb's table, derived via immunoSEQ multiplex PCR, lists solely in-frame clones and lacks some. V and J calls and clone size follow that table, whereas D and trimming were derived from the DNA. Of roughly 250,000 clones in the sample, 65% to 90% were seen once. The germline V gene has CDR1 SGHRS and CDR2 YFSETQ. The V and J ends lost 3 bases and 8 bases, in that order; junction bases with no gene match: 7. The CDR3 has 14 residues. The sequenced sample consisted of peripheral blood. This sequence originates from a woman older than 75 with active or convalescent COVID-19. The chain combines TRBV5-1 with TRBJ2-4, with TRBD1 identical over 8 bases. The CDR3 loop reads CASSSTDRVDIQYF. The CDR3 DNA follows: TGCGCCAGCAGCTCCACGGACAGGGTAGACATTCAGTACTTC.